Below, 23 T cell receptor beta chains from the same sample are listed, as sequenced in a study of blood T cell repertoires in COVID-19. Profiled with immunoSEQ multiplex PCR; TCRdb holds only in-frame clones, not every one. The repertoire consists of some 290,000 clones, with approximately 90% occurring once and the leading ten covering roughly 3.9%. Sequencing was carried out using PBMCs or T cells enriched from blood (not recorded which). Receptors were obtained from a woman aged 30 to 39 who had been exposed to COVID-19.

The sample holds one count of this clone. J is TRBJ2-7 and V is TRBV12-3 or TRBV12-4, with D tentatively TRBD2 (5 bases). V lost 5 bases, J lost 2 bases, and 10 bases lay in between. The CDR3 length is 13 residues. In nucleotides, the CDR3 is TGTGCCAGCAGTCGCTCGGGGACCTACGAGCAGTACTTC. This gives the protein CASSRSGTYEQYF.

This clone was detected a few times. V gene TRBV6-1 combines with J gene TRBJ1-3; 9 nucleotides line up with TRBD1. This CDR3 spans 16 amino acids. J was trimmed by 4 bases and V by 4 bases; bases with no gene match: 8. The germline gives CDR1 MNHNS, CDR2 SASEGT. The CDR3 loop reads CASSGPTGGRGNTIYF. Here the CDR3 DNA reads TGTGCCAGCAGTGGCCCGACAGGGGGAAGAGGAAACACCATATATTTT.

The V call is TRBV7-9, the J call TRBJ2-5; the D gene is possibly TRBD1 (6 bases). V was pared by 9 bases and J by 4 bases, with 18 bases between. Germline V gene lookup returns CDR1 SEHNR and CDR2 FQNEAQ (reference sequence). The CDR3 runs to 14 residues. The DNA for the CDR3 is TGTGCCAGTACTTCCGGGGACACTCGAGAGACCCAGTACTTC. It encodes CASTSGDTRETQYF. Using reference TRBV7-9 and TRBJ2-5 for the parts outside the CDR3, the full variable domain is DTGVSQNPRHKITKRGQNVTFRCDPISEHNRLYWYRQTLGQGPEFLTYFQNEAQLEKSRLLSDRFSAERPKGSFSTLEIQRTEQGDSAMYLCASTSGDTRETQYFGPGTRLLVL.

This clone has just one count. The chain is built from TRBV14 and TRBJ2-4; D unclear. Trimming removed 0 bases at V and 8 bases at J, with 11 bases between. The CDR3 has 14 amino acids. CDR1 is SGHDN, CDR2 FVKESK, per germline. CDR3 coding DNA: TGTGCCAGCAGCCAAGATTCTTCGCGGCACATTCAGTACTTC. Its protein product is CASSQDSSRHIQYF.

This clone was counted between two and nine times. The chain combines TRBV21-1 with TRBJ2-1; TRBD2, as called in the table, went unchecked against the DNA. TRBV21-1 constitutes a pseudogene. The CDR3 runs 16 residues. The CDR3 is CASSKLTSGGYNEQFF. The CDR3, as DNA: TGTGCCAGCAGCAAATTGACTAGCGGGGGTTACAATGAGCAGTTCTTC.

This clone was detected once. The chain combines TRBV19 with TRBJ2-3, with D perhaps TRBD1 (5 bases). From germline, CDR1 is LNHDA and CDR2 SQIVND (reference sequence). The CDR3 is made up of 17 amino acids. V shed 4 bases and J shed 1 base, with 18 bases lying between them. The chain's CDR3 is CASSKGPETVGTDTQYF. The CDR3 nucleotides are TGTGCCAGTAGTAAGGGCCCGGAGACAGTAGGCACAGATACGCAGTATTTT.

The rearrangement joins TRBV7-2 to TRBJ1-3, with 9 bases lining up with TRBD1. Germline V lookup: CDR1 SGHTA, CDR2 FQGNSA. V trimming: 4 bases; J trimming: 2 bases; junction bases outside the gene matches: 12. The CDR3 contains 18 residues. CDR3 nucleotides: TGTGCCAGCAGCTCAATTAGTTACCGGGACAGGGCTGGAAACACCATATATTTT. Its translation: CASSSISYRDRAGNTIYF.

This chain's CDR3 is CASSLGQATGELFF. Written as DNA, the CDR3 is TGTGCCAGCAGTTTGGGACAGGCCACCGGGGAGCTGTTTTTT. The chain uses TRBV27 and TRBJ2-2; 8 positions match TRBD1. V was clipped by 3 bases and J by 4 bases; unmatched bases: 1. CDR1 and CDR2 from the germline V gene are MNHEY and SMNVEV (reference sequence). The CDR3 runs to 14 residues.

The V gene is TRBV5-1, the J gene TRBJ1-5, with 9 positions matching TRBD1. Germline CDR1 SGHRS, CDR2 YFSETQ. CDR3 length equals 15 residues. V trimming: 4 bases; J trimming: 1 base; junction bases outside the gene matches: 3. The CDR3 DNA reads TGCGCCAGCAGCGTGGGGACAGGGAGCAATCAGCCCCAGCATTTT. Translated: CASSVGTGSNQPQHF.

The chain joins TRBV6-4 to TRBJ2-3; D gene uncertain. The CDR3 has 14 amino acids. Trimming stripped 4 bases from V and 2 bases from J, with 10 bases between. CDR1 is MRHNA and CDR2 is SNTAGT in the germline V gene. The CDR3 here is CASSVDTFTDTQYF. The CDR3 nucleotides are TGTGCCAGCAGTGTAGACACATTCACAGATACGCAGTATTTT.

Here the CDR3 reads CASTRRGGRYEQYF. The CDR3 coding sequence is TGTGCCAGCACCCGGAGGGGGGGCCGCTACGAGCAGTACTTC. This chain links TRBV5-8 with TRBJ2-7, with D tentatively TRBD2 (7 bases). CDR1 and CDR2 from the germline V gene are SGHTS and YDEGEE. V shed 6 bases and J shed 3 bases, with 16 bases lying between them. CDR3 length: 14 residues.

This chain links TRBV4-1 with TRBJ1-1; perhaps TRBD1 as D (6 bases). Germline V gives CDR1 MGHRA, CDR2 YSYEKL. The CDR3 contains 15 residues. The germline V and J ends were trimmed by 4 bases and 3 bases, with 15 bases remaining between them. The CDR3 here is CASSRTGSADTEAFF. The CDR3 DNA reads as TGCGCCAGCAGCCGAACAGGGAGCGCGGACACTGAAGCTTTCTTT.

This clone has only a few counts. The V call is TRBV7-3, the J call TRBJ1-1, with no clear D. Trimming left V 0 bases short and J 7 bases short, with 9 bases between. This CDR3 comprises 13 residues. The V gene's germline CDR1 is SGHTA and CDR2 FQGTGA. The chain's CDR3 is CASSLTPAYEAFF. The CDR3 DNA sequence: TGTGCCAGCAGCTTAACCCCCGCCTATGAAGCTTTCTTT.

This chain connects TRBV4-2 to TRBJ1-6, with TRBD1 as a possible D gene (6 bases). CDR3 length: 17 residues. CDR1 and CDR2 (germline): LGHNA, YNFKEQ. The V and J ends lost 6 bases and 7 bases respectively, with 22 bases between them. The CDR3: CASRTHLQGSQNSPLHF. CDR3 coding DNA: TGTGCCAGCAGAACCCACCTCCAGGGGAGTCAGAATTCACCCCTCCACTTT.

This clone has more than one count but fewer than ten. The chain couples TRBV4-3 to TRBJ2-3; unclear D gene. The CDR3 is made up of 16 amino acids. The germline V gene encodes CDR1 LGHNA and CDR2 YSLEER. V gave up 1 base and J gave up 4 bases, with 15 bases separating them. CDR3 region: CASSQAVSSSPDTQYF. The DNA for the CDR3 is TGCGCCAGCAGCCAAGCAGTTAGCAGCTCGCCAGATACGCAGTATTTT.

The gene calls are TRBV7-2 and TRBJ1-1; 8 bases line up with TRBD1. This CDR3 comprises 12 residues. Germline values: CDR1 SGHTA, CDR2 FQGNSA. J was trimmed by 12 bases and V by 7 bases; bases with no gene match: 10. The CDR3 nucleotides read TGTGCCAGCACTCTTCAGGGGGCTAGGACTTTCTTT. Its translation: CASTLQGARTFF. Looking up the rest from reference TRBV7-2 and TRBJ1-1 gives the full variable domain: GAGVSQSPSNKVTEKGKDVELRCDPISGHTALYWYRQSLGQGLEFLIYFQGNSAPDKSGLPSDRFSAERTGGSVSTLTIQRTQQEDSAVYLCASTLQGARTFFGQGTRLTVV.

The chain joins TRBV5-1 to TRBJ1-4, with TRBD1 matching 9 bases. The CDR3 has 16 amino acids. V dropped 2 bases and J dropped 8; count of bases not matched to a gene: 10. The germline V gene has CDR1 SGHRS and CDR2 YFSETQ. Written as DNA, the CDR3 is TGCGCCAGCAGCTTTAGTGCGGACAGGGGACAGGAAAAACTGTTTTTT. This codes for CASSFSADRGQEKLFF.

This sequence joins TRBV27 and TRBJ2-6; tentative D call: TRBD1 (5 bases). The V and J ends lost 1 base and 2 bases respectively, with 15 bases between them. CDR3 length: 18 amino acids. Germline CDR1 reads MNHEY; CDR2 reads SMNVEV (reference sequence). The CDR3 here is CASSLFGRVGPGANVLTF. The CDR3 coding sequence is TGTGCCAGCAGTTTATTCGGCAGGGTAGGGCCTGGGGCCAACGTCCTGACTTTC. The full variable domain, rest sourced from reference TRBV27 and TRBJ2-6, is EAQVTQNPRYLITVTGKKLTVTCSQNMNHEYMSWYRQDPGLGLRQIYYSMNVEVTDKGDVPEGYKVSRKEKRNFPLILESPSPNQTSLYFCASSLFGRVGPGANVLTFGAGSRLTVL.

The CDR3 nucleotides read TGCAGCGGGACAGGGAACTATGGCTACACCTTC. Translation gives CSGTGNYGYTF. This chain uses TRBV29-1 with TRBJ1-2; 8 bases align to TRBD1. With 7 bases clipped from V and 2 bases from J, the junction kept 0 bases outside the gene matches. Germline V CDR1 and CDR2: SQVTM, ANQGSEA. CDR3 size: 11 residues.

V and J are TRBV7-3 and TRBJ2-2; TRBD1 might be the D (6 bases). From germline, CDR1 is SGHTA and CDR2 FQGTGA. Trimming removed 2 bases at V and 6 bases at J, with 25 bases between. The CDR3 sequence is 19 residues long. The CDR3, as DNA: TGTGCCAGCAGCTTAGAGTCTTGGACGGGACATTTCAACCCCGGGGAGCTGTTTTTT. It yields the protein CASSLESWTGHFNPGELFF.

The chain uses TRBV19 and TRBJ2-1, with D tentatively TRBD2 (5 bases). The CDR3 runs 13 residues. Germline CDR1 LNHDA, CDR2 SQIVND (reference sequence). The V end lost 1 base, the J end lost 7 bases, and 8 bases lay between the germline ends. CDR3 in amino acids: CASSIGGWNEQFF. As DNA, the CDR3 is TGTGCCAGTAGTATAGGCGGGTGGAATGAGCAGTTCTTC.

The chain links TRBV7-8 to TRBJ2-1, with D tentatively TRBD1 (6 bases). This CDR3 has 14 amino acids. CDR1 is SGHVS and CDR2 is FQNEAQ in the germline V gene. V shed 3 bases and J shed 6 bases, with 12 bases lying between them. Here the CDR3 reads CASSFTGWANEQFF. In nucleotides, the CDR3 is TGTGCCAGCAGCTTTACAGGGTGGGCCAATGAGCAGTTCTTC.

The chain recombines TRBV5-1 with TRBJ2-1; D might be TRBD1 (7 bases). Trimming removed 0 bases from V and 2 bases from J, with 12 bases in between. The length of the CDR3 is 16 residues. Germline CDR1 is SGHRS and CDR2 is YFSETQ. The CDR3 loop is CASSLALRGAYNEQFF. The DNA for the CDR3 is TGCGCCAGCAGCTTGGCCCTCAGGGGGGCCTACAATGAGCAGTTCTTC. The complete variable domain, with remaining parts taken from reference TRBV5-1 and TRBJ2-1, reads KAGVTQTPRYLIKTRGQQVTLSCSPISGHRSVSWYQQTPGQGLQFLFEYFSETQRNKGNFPGRFSGRQFSNSRSEMNVSTLELGDSALYLCASSLALRGAYNEQFFGPGTRLTVL.